The source of this T cell receptor (beta chain) is a study of blood T cell repertoires in COVID-19. Whole-study context: COVID-19 samples from acute and convalescent phases originated in the United States, Italy and Spain. T cells, B-cell-depleted T cells, or PBMCs provided the cDNA or gDNA that served as material.

Per germline, CDR1 LGHDT and CDR2 YNNKEL (reference sequence). The CDR3 loop spans 17 amino acids. Trimming cost V 3 bases and J 4 bases, with 18 bases left between them. Followed over time, Seattle patients had been enrolled while infection was active. Per the original methods: Cell counts per sample came from amplifying reference gene primers. Produced via immunoSEQ multiplex PCR; TCRdb's table is partial and in-frame only. From that table come the V and J calls and clone size; the DNA was used to work out D and trimming. The sample yields roughly 340,000 clones, 89% seen once. The sequenced sample was peripheral blood. The receptor was derived from a woman aged 30 to 39 with COVID-19, enrolled during active disease. The chain employs TRBV3-1 (or the pseudogene TRBV3-2) and TRBJ2-2; TRBD2 is a possible D gene (6 bases). The CDR3 sequence: CASSHPPSAAGTGELFF. DNA for the CDR3: TGTGCCAGCAGCCACCCCCCTAGCGCCGCGGGCACCGGGGAGCTGTTTTTT.